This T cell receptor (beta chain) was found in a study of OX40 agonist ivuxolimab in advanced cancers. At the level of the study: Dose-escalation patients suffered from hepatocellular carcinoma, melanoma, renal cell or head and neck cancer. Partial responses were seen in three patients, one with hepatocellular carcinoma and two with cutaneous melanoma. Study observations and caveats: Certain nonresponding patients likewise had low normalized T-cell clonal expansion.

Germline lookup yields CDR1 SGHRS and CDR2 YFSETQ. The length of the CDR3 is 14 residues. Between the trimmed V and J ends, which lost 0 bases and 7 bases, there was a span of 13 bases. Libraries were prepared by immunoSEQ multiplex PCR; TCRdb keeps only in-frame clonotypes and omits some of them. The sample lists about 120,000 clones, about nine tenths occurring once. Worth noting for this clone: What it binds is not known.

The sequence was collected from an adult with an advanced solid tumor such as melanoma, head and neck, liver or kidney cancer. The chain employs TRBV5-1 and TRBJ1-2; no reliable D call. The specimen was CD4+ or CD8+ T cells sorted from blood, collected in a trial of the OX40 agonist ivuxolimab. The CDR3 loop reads CASSLAVEGSGYTF. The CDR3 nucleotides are TGCGCCAGCAGCTTGGCCGTGGAAGGAAGTGGCTACACCTTC.